Listed here are 29 T cell receptor beta chains from one sample, sequenced in a study of beta chain features in type 1 diabetes. cDNA synthesis used the whole RNA isolate, giving expressed TCRB sequences. Some clones are missing from TCRdb's copy, which holds only in-frame ones; the method was immunoSEQ multiplex PCR. Of about 900,000 clones in the sample, roughly a sixth are singletons; the top ten hold 0.02% to 0.03%. The sequencing sample was made of naive CD4+ T cells from blood. The origin of the receptors is a woman aged 18-29 years in good health.

This clone was seen once. V gene TRBV28 combines with J gene TRBJ1-1; tentative D call: TRBD1 (6 bases). This CDR3 comprises 15 residues. V shed 3 bases and J shed 2 bases, with 13 bases lying between them. Germline lookup yields CDR1 MDHEN and CDR2 SYDVKM. This chain's CDR3 is CASSLDSIRNTEAFF. CDR3 sequence (DNA): TGTGCCAGCAGTTTGGACAGCATCCGAAACACTGAAGCTTTCTTT.

The V and J genes are TRBV6-6 and TRBJ2-3, with TRBD2 matching 14 bases. The CDR3 is 16 residues long. The junction had 3 bases not matched to a gene; V was cut back by 2 bases and J by 5 bases. Germline CDR1 is MNHNY and CDR2 is SVGAGI (reference sequence). The CDR3 bases are TGTGCCAGCAGTTACGGGACTAGCGGGAGCGGAGATACGCAGTATTTT. This translates into CASSYGTSGSGDTQYF.

J is TRBJ2-5 and V is TRBV5-6; 9 positions agree with TRBD1. V was clipped by 7 bases and J by 3 bases; unmatched bases: 4. Germline V gives CDR1 SGHDT, CDR2 YYEEEE. The CDR3 is 13 amino acids. This CDR3 is CASGDRDKETQYF. The CDR3 DNA reads TGTGCCAGCGGGGACAGGGATAAAGAGACCCAGTACTTC.

This clone turned up a few times. The chain uses TRBV5-4 and TRBJ2-5, with 11 bases matching TRBD1. Trimming removed 1 base from V and 5 bases from J; junction bases left unmatched: 10. This CDR3 has 17 amino acids. CDR1 and CDR2 from the germline V gene are SGHNT and YYREEE (reference sequence). CDR3 coding DNA: TGTGCCAGCAGCTTGCCGCGGACAGGGGGCGGAGGCGAGACCCAGTACTTC. It is translated as CASSLPRTGGGGETQYF.

The chain recombines TRBV19 with TRBJ2-2, with D unresolved. The CDR3 runs to 14 residues. V was cut by 1 base and J by 8 bases, with 11 bases left in between. The V gene's germline CDR1 is LNHDA and CDR2 SQIVND (reference sequence). CDR3 sequence reads: CASSIVRDSGELFF. In nucleotides, the CDR3 is TGTGCCAGTAGTATAGTACGCGATTCGGGGGAGCTGTTTTTT.

In this sample, this clone turned up a few times. The rearrangement links TRBV9 to TRBJ2-7; weak D call: TRBD2 (6 bases). CDR3 length: 13 residues. V lost 3 bases and J 7 bases, leaving 14 bases between the germline ends. The germline CDR1 and CDR2 sequences are SGDLS and YYNGEE. CDR3 protein: CASSAFLAGEQYF. The CDR3 DNA is TGTGCCAGCAGCGCCTTCCTGGCGGGGGAGCAGTACTTC.

This chain joins TRBV25-1 and TRBJ2-7; 8 positions agree with TRBD1. With V trimmed by 4 bases and J by 6 bases, 11 bases remained unmatched. There are 15 residues in the CDR3. CDR1 MGHDK and CDR2 SYGVNS come from the germline V gene. CDR3 bases: TGTGCCAGCAGTGGGTCCGGGACAGGACCCCTCGAGCAGTACTTC. It codes for CASSGSGTGPLEQYF.

J is TRBJ2-2 and V is TRBV9; 13 bases are shared with TRBD2. Per the germline V gene, CDR1 is SGDLS and CDR2 is YYNGEE. This CDR3 comprises 17 residues. Germline trimming cut 0 bases from V and 4 bases from J; bases unmatched to any gene: 3. The CDR3 spells CASSVEGLAGTTGELFF. DNA for the CDR3: TGTGCCAGCAGCGTAGAGGGACTAGCGGGAACCACCGGGGAGCTGTTTTTT.

This clone was seen a handful of times. CDR3: CASSFALAGYNEQFF. The DNA of the CDR3 is TGTGCCAGCAGCTTTGCGCTAGCGGGGTACAATGAGCAGTTCTTC. The V and J genes are TRBV11-2 and TRBJ2-1; the match to TRBD2 covers 9 bases. Germline values: CDR1 SGHAT, CDR2 FQNNGV. CDR3 size: 15 residues. J gave up 4 bases and V 3 bases, and 4 bases lay outside the gene matches.

A few counts support this clone. This chain joins TRBV6-5 and TRBJ2-3; 9 bases map to TRBD2. Germline values: CDR1 MNHEY, CDR2 SVGAGI. The length of the CDR3 is 15 residues. Trimming cost V 5 bases and J 4 bases; bases outside gene matches: 7. The CDR3 spells CASSIAGETPDTQYF. CDR3 sequence (DNA): TGTGCCAGCAGTATAGCGGGGGAGACCCCAGATACGCAGTATTTT.

This clone was observed a few times. V gene TRBV10-3 combines with J gene TRBJ2-1; D is unresolved. The germline CDR1 and CDR2 sequences are ENHRY and SYGVKD. V lost 8 bases, J lost 9 bases, and 20 bases lay in between. The CDR3 consists of 14 residues. The CDR3 is CAIAPRLAEGEQFF. The CDR3 DNA follows: TGTGCCATCGCCCCCCGCTTGGCCGAAGGTGAGCAGTTCTTC.

Of note for this clone: Its ends do not fully match the called genes, so a read error is possible. The chain carries TRBV6-5 and TRBJ2-1; a weak D match, TRBD2 (6 bases). The CDR3 consists of 16 residues. The V gene's germline CDR1 is MNHEY and CDR2 SVGAGI. CDR3 protein: CASSYGGTGYVNGQFF. In DNA form, the CDR3 reads TGTGCCAGCAGTTACGGAGGGACTGGGTACGTGAATGGGCAGTTCTTC.

This chain joins TRBV7-9 and TRBJ2-7; 7 positions agree with TRBD1. Germline CDR1 reads SEHNR; CDR2 reads FQNEAQ (reference sequence). CDR3 length: 14 residues. With 3 bases clipped from V and 1 base from J, the junction kept 3 bases outside the gene matches. CDR3 sequence (DNA): TGTGCCAGCAGCTTCGGACAGGCTTCCTACGAGCAGTACTTC. It translates to CASSFGQASYEQYF.

V usage is TRBV6-5 and J usage is TRBJ2-3, with a possible D match to TRBD1 (5 bases). The germline V gene has CDR1 MNHEY and CDR2 SVGAGI. V lost 2 bases and J 1 base, leaving 10 bases between the germline ends. The CDR3 spans 15 residues. CDR3 sequence reads: CASSYKGVRTDTQYF. The DNA of the CDR3 is TGTGCCAGCAGTTACAAAGGGGTTCGCACAGATACGCAGTATTTT.

This clone was counted only a few times. V is TRBV5-1 and J is TRBJ2-3; the D call may be TRBD1 or TRBD2 (5 bases each). The CDR3 has 14 residues. Germline V gene lookup returns CDR1 SGHRS and CDR2 YFSETQ. Trimming took 0 bases from V and 4 from J, leaving 9 bases between them. The CDR3 bases are TGCGCCAGCAGCTTGGAGGGACGGGCAGATACGCAGTATTTT. Protein product: CASSLEGRADTQYF.

The chain is built from TRBV11-1 and TRBJ2-1; possible D gene TRBD2, 5 bases. Trimming took 4 bases from V and 1 from J, leaving 8 bases between them. Looked up from germline, CDR1 is SGHAT and CDR2 is FQDESV (reference sequence). This CDR3 is 14 amino acids long. Written as DNA, the CDR3 is TGTGCCAGCAGCTCAAGCGGTTCCTACAATGAGCAGTTCTTC. It encodes CASSSSGSYNEQFF.

V usage is TRBV2 and J usage is TRBJ2-3; TRBD2 is a possible D gene (6 bases). V was cut by 9 bases and J by 2 bases, with 12 bases left in between. Germline lookup yields CDR1 SNHLY and CDR2 FYNNEI. The CDR3 runs 13 residues. The DNA for the CDR3 is TGTGCCAGTGGGGAGGAATACACAGATACGCAGTATTTT. Translated, it gives CASGEEYTDTQYF.

The rearrangement joins TRBV18 to TRBJ2-2; D remains ambiguous. Trimming took off 1 base at V and 6 bases at J, with 9 bases between the two ends. The CDR3 contains 14 residues. Germline V lookup: CDR1 KGHSH, CDR2 LQKENI. This CDR3 is CASSPLSDPGELFF. The CDR3 DNA follows: TGTGCCAGCTCACCACTTAGTGACCCCGGGGAGCTGTTTTTT.

This rearrangement joins TRBV5-4 to TRBJ2-1, with 11 bases fitting TRBD2. V dropped 3 bases and J dropped 7; count of bases not matched to a gene: 3. The germline V gene encodes CDR1 SGHNT and CDR2 YYREEE (reference sequence). CDR3 length: 14 residues. The CDR3 DNA follows: TGTGCCAGCAGCTCGCCTAGCGGGAGGAATGAGCAGTTCTTC. Its translation is CASSSPSGRNEQFF.

This clone has at least ten counts. The CDR3 DNA follows: TGTGCCAGCAGCCCGTGGAGCACGGGGGCTTTCTTT. Protein product: CASSPWSTGAFF. The chain combines TRBV7-9 with TRBJ1-1; D call uncertain. This CDR3 has 12 amino acids. Germline V gene sequence: CDR1 SEHNR, CDR2 FQNEAQ (reference sequence). V was shortened by 5 bases and J by 11 bases, with 15 bases between the two germline ends. Complete variable domain (other parts from reference TRBV7-9 and TRBJ1-1): DTGVSQNPRHKITKRGQNVTFRCDPISEHNRLYWYRQTLGQGPEFLTYFQNEAQLEKSRLLSDRFSAERPKGSFSTLEIQRTEQGDSAMYLCASSPWSTGAFFGQGTRLTVV.

This chain joins TRBV4-3 and TRBJ2-1, with D perhaps matching TRBD2 (5 bases). V lost 2 bases and J 10 bases, leaving 12 bases between the germline ends. Germline CDR1 is LGHNA and CDR2 is YSLEER. The CDR3 is 13 residues long. The CDR3 sequence: CASSQPPGEEQFF. As DNA, the CDR3 is TGCGCCAGCAGCCAACCCCCCGGGGAAGAGCAGTTCTTC.

This clone has a handful of counts. DNA for the CDR3: TGTGCCAGCAGCTTATCGACTAGCGGTAATGAGCAGTTCTTC. Its translation is CASSLSTSGNEQFF. This sequence joins TRBV7-6 and TRBJ2-1, with TRBD2 matching 9 bases. J lost 7 bases, V lost 2 bases, and 3 bases had no gene match. Germline CDR1 and CDR2: SGHVS and FNYEAQ. The CDR3 is 14 residues long.

V usage is TRBV29-1 and J usage is TRBJ2-3; possibly TRBD1 or TRBD2 for D (6 bases each). Germline loops: CDR1 SQVTM, CDR2 ANQGSEA. Trimming pared 3 bases from V and 6 bases from J, leaving 16 bases between. The CDR3 sequence is 14 residues long. CDR3: CSVDRGAGRDTQYF. The DNA for the CDR3 is TGCAGCGTTGATAGGGGGGCAGGCCGCGATACGCAGTATTTT.

The V gene is TRBV5-8, the J gene TRBJ2-2; D unclear. Deletions cut 1 base from V and 0 bases from J, with 13 bases between. Germline V gene lookup returns CDR1 SGHTS and CDR2 YDEGEE. The CDR3 length is 17 residues. CDR3 sequence (DNA): TGTGCCAGCAGCTTGTTTCTTTCGATTTCGAACACCGGGGAGCTGTTTTTT. It encodes CASSLFLSISNTGELFF. Combining the CDR3 with reference TRBV5-8 and TRBJ2-2 gives the whole variable domain EAGVTQSPTHLIKTRGQQATLRCSPISGHTSVYWYQQALGLGLQFLLWYDEGEERNRGNFPPRFSGRQFPNYSSELNVNALELEDSALYLCASSLFLSISNTGELFFGEGSRLTVL.

The chain has TRBV28 and TRBJ1-2; possibly TRBD1 for D (6 bases). Trimming removed 6 bases from V and 2 bases from J, with 10 bases in between. Looked up from germline, CDR1 is MDHEN and CDR2 is SYDVKM. CDR3 length: 13 amino acids. CDR3 sequence: CASSLDRNYGYTF. Written as DNA, the CDR3 is TGTGCCAGCAGCCTAGACAGGAACTATGGCTACACCTTC.

This clone was counted between two and nine times. Other DNA sequences in the same sample also yield this CDR3. This chain uses TRBV5-6 with TRBJ2-2; TRBD2 is a possible D gene (5 bases). This CDR3 is 13 amino acids long. Trimming removed 2 bases from V and 8 bases from J, with 10 bases in between. From germline, CDR1 is SGHDT and CDR2 YYEEEE. The CDR3 loop reads CASSLGLPGELFF. The CDR3 DNA is TGTGCCAGCAGCTTAGGACTGCCAGGGGAGCTGTTTTTT.

The gene calls are TRBV7-9 and TRBJ1-5, with D perhaps TRBD1 (5 bases). CDR3 size: 15 residues. Looked up from germline, CDR1 is SEHNR and CDR2 is FQNEAQ (reference sequence). V gave up 0 bases and J gave up 3 bases, with 9 bases separating them. Here the CDR3 DNA reads TGTGCCAGCAGCTTAGCCTACAGGCTCAATCAGCCCCAGCATTTT. Amino acid sequence: CASSLAYRLNQPQHF.

This clone was counted a few times. The V call is TRBV7-9, the J call TRBJ2-3, with 8 nucleotides matching TRBD1. From germline, CDR1 is SEHNR and CDR2 FQNEAQ (reference sequence). The CDR3 runs 12 residues. The ends lost 5 bases at V and 8 bases at J; junction bases unmatched: 3. The CDR3 bases are TGTGCCAGCAGCCAACAGGGGGGTACGCAGTATTTT. The encoded protein is CASSQQGGTQYF.

The CDR3 sequence is CASSLAGREETQYF. CDR3 sequence (DNA): TGTGCCAGCAGCTTGGCGGGCAGGGAGGAGACCCAGTACTTC. The J gene is TRBJ2-5, the V gene TRBV5-6; D may match TRBD1 or TRBD2 (5 bases each). CDR3 length: 14 amino acids. Germline lookup yields CDR1 SGHDT and CDR2 YYEEEE. V lost 0 bases and J 5 bases, leaving 11 bases between the germline ends.